The clone carrying this T cell receptor beta chain was recorded at least ten times. The record originates from a study of T-cell reconstitution after alpha-beta-depleted transplantation in children. It was with unique molecular identifiers that the TCRbeta library was prepared. TCRdb processed the PCR reads anew with MiXCR; each CDR3 protein has one entry. The data contain approximately 240,000 distinct CDR3 sequences, 8% to 10% of them singletons. This sequence was found in a human donor who donated a stem cell graft to a child with acute lymphoblastic leukemia. The sample in question was PBMCs from the stem cell graft donor, obtained from the stem cell graft.

As DNA, the CDR3 is TGTGCCAGCAGCTCGGGACCTGGAGAGAATGAGCAGTTCTTC. Translating gives CASSSGPGENEQFF. The J gene is TRBJ2-1, the V gene TRBV11-2; D tentatively reads TRBD1 or TRBD2 (5 bases each). Trimming took off 4 bases at V and 7 bases at J, with 14 bases between the two ends. Germline loops: CDR1 SGHAT, CDR2 FQNNGV. This CDR3 has 14 amino acids.